This entry lists 21 T cell receptor beta chains sequenced from one sample in a study of cytotoxic CD8 clonotypes in ibrutinib-treated CLL. Some clones are missing from TCRdb's copy, which holds only in-frame ones; the method was immunoSEQ multiplex PCR. The profile shows around 310,000 clones, 80% of them singletons. The input for sequencing was PBMCs, taken before ibrutinib treatment. The receptors shown here come from a human donor with chronic lymphocytic leukemia.

This clone was found a few times. The chain is built from TRBV4-2 and TRBJ2-2, with a possible D match to TRBD1 (6 bases). Trimming cost V 3 bases and J 9 bases, with 17 bases left between them. CDR1 is LGHNA and CDR2 is YNFKEQ in the germline V gene. This CDR3 is 15 amino acids long. The CDR3 sequence is CASSQGPHQGWELFF. The CDR3 DNA sequence: TGTGCCAGCAGCCAGGGCCCTCACCAGGGGTGGGAGCTGTTTTTT.

The chain links TRBV6-5 to TRBJ2-7; possibly TRBD1 or TRBD2 for D (5 bases each). Germline CDR1 MNHEY, CDR2 SVGAGI. Trimming stripped 6 bases from V and 6 bases from J, with 15 bases between. The CDR3 has 13 amino acids. The CDR3 sequence: CASSRDVSREQYF. DNA for the CDR3: TGTGCCAGCAGCCGGGACGTCTCCCGCGAGCAGTACTTC.

This chain uses TRBV19 with TRBJ1-5; D gene uncertain. Trimming left V 2 bases short and J 6 bases short, with 11 bases between. This CDR3 has 14 residues. CDR1 LNHDA and CDR2 SQIVND come from the germline V gene (reference sequence). The CDR3 nucleotides are TGTGCCAGTAGTATAAGAGTTGGCGTTCAGCCCCAGCATTTT. Translating it yields CASSIRVGVQPQHF. The full variable domain, in which reference TRBV19 and TRBJ1-5 provide the parts outside the CDR3, is DGGITQSPKYLFRKEGQNVTLSCEQNLNHDAMYWYRQDPGQGLRLIYYSQIVNDFQKGDIAEGYSVSREKKESFPLTVTSAQKNPTAFYLCASSIRVGVQPQHFGDGTRLSIL.

V usage is TRBV10-3 and J usage is TRBJ2-1; D unresolved. This CDR3 spans 11 amino acids. Germline values: CDR1 ENHRY, CDR2 SYGVKD. V lost 3 bases to trimming and J lost 4 bases, with 1 base between them. The CDR3 DNA follows: TGTGCCATCAGTGATTACAATGAGCAGTTCTTC. It codes for CAISDYNEQFF.

The genes are TRBV30 and TRBJ2-2, with 9 bases aligning to TRBD1. The ends lost 0 bases at V and 7 bases at J; junction bases unmatched: 6. CDR3 length: 15 amino acids. Germline values: CDR1 GTSNPN, CDR2 SVGIG (reference sequence). The CDR3 spells CAWSVRTGAGGELFF. DNA for the CDR3: TGTGCCTGGAGTGTCCGGACAGGGGCGGGCGGGGAGCTGTTTTTT. Filled out from reference TRBV30 and TRBJ2-2, the complete variable domain reads SQTIHQWPATLVQPVGSPLSLECTVEGTSNPNLYWYRQAAGRGLQLLFYSVGIGQISSEVPQNLSASRPQDRQFILSSKKLLLSDSGFYLCAWSVRTGAGGELFFGEGSRLTVL.

V usage is TRBV21-1 and J usage is TRBJ1-5; the D call of TRBD1 is as the table states it, not checked on the DNA. TRBV21-1 is tagged as a pseudogene. This CDR3 contains 14 residues. This CDR3 is CASSPGKRNQPQHF. The CDR3 DNA sequence: TGTGCCAGCAGTCCAGGGAAGCGCAATCAGCCCCAGCATTTT.

The chain has TRBV30 and TRBJ2-7; perhaps TRBD2 as D (5 bases). CDR1 GTSNPN and CDR2 SVGIG come from the germline V gene (reference sequence). The CDR3 totals 10 residues. Trimming cost V 7 bases and J 5 bases, with 9 bases left between them. The CDR3 loop reads CALEEDEQYF. For the CDR3, the DNA is TGTGCCTTAGAGGAGGACGAGCAGTACTTC. Full variable domain (remainder filled in from reference TRBV30 and TRBJ2-7): SQTIHQWPATLVQPVGSPLSLECTVEGTSNPNLYWYRQAAGRGLQLLFYSVGIGQISSEVPQNLSASRPQDRQFILSSKKLLLSDSGFYLCALEEDEQYFGPGTRLTVT.

The chain is built from TRBV7-6 and TRBJ2-3; D uncertain. With 1 base removed from V and 2 bases from J, the gap between germline ends came to 10 bases. The CDR3 has 15 residues. In germline, CDR1 is SGHVS, CDR2 FNYEAQ. In nucleotides, the CDR3 is TGTGCCAGCAGCTTAGAAGGCATCTTCACAGATACGCAGTATTTT. It specifies CASSLEGIFTDTQYF.

The chain links TRBV6-5 to TRBJ1-2, with D possibly matching TRBD1 (6 bases). Germline V gene lookup returns CDR1 MNHEY and CDR2 SVGAGI. This CDR3 has 15 amino acids. The V and J ends lost 4 bases and 1 base respectively, with 13 bases between them. The CDR3 region is CASSSRAGDNYGYTF. In nucleotides, the CDR3 is TGTGCCAGCAGTTCGAGGGCAGGGGATAACTATGGCTACACCTTC.

The chain's CDR3 is CASSMYPDGSYEQYF. CDR3 bases: TGTGCCAGTAGTATGTATCCGGACGGCTCCTACGAGCAGTACTTC. V and J are TRBV19 and TRBJ2-7; D remains unclear. The V end lost 3 bases, the J end lost 0 bases, and 12 bases lay between the germline ends. The CDR3 runs 15 residues. Looked up from germline, CDR1 is LNHDA and CDR2 is SQIVND (reference sequence).

This clone was observed once. V is TRBV18 and J is TRBJ2-7; perhaps D is TRBD1 or TRBD2 (6 bases each). This CDR3 is built from 13 residues. Germline V gene sequence: CDR1 KGHSH, CDR2 LQKENI. V lost 3 bases, J lost 5 bases, and 11 bases lay in between. CDR3 sequence: CASSPLGGHEQYF. In DNA, the CDR3 is TGTGCCAGCTCACCTCTCGGGGGCCACGAGCAGTACTTC.

This sequence joins TRBV4-3 and TRBJ2-5; 11 nucleotides align to TRBD2. V lost 3 bases and J lost 0; bases outside the gene matches: 3. This CDR3 has 16 residues. CDR1 LGHNA and CDR2 YSLEER come from the germline V gene. The DNA for the CDR3 is TGCGCCAGCAGCCACCTACTAGCGGGGGACCAAGAGACCCAGTACTTC. As protein: CASSHLLAGDQETQYF.

The chain is built from TRBV27 and TRBJ1-1; D not certain. Germline CDR1 is MNHEY and CDR2 is SMNVEV (reference sequence). Trimming left V 4 bases short and J 5 bases short, with 20 bases between. The CDR3 sequence is 16 residues long. This CDR3 is CASSSGPGSRRTEAFF. The CDR3 DNA reads as TGTGCCAGCAGTTCCGGACCGGGATCCCGCCGAACTGAAGCTTTCTTT.

This sequence joins TRBV4-3 and TRBJ2-6; no definite D call. The CDR3 loop spans 17 amino acids. V lost 3 bases and J 0 bases, leaving 12 bases between the germline ends. Germline V gene data show CDR1 as LGHNA and CDR2 as YSLEER. The CDR3 loop reads CASSHISPGSGANVLTF. The CDR3 coding sequence is TGCGCCAGCAGCCACATCTCCCCTGGCTCTGGGGCCAACGTCCTGACTTTC.

J is TRBJ2-1 and V is TRBV7-6; 8 bases are a match to TRBD1. After removal of 2 bases from V and 4 bases from J, the junction contained 10 bases not matched to a gene. Germline values: CDR1 SGHVS, CDR2 FNYEAQ. The CDR3 has 17 residues. The CDR3 DNA reads as TGTGCCAGCAGCTTATTCCCGGACAGGGTGGGATACAATGAGCAGTTCTTC. Translating it yields CASSLFPDRVGYNEQFF.

V usage is TRBV4-2 and J usage is TRBJ2-7, with 9 bases matching TRBD2. The V gene's germline CDR1 is LGHNA and CDR2 YNFKEQ. This CDR3 is 16 amino acids long. V lost 1 base, J lost 4 bases, and 8 bases stayed unmatched. Written as DNA, the CDR3 is TGTGCCAGCAGCCAAGTCAGTGAGACTAGCGGATACGAGCAGTACTTC. This encodes CASSQVSETSGYEQYF.

This chain connects TRBV4-3 to TRBJ2-1; D is perhaps TRBD2 (5 bases). This CDR3 has 13 residues. Trimming shortened V by 1 base and J by 10 bases, and 11 bases separated the two germline ends. Per germline, CDR1 LGHNA and CDR2 YSLEER. CDR3 loop: CASSQGTPGEQFF. Written as DNA, the CDR3 is TGCGCCAGCAGCCAAGGGACTCCCGGGGAGCAGTTCTTC.

The rearrangement joins TRBV5-1 to TRBJ1-5, with 8 bases identical to TRBD1. V lost 2 bases to trimming and J lost 6 bases; unmatched junction nucleotides: 4. The germline gives CDR1 SGHRS, CDR2 YFSETQ. CDR3 size: 14 residues. CDR3 loop: CASSLSGGLQPQHF. In nucleotides, the CDR3 is TGCGCCAGCAGCTTATCAGGGGGCCTTCAGCCCCAGCATTTT.

CDR3 coding DNA: TGCGCCAGCAGCGTGACTGGGAATGGCGGGAAAAAATCCTACGAGCAGTACTTC. As protein: CASSVTGNGGKKSYEQYF. V is TRBV5-1 and J is TRBJ2-7; D possibly corresponds to TRBD2 (6 bases). The CDR3 covers 18 residues. V gave up 4 bases and J gave up 1 base, with 24 bases separating them. Germline V gene sequence: CDR1 SGHRS, CDR2 YFSETQ.

J is TRBJ2-1 and V is TRBV15; TRBD1 is a possible D gene (6 bases). The V gene lost 3 bases and the J gene lost 10 bases, with 16 bases spanning the gap. CDR1 is LNHNV and CDR2 is YYDKDF in the germline V gene (reference sequence). The CDR3 runs 14 residues. The CDR3 nucleotides read TGTGCCACCAGCAGGGATTCAGGACAGTCGGAGCAGTTCTTC. Protein: CATSRDSGQSEQFF.

The chain couples TRBV11-2 to TRBJ2-7; TRBD2 matches 7 bases. The CDR3 totals 16 residues. V was clipped by 2 bases and J by 9 bases; unmatched bases: 16. The germline V gene encodes CDR1 SGHAT and CDR2 FQNNGV. CDR3 in DNA: TGTGCCAGCAGCTTAATATCCGGCGGGACTAACTGGGGGCAGTACTTC. Protein sequence: CASSLISGGTNWGQYF.